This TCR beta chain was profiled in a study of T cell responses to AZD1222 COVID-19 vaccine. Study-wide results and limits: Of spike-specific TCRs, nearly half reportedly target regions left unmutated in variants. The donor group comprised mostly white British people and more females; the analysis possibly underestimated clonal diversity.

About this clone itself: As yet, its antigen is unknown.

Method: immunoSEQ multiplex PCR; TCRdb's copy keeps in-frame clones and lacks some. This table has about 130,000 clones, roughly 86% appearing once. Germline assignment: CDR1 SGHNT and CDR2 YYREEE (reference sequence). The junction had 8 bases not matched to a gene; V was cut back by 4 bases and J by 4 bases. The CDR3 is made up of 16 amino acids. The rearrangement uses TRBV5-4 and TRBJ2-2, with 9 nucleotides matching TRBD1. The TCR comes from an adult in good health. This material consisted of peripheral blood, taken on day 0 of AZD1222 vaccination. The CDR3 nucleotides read TGTGCCAGCAGCCAAAACAGGGGGCAAGGCACCGGGGAGCTGTTTTTT. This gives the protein CASSQNRGQGTGELFF.